This T cell receptor (beta chain) comes out of a study of early T cells in non-severe SARS-CoV-2 infection. Study context: Alpha and beta chains were unpaired, from unsorted whole-blood bulk RNA.

Study conclusions and caveats: VDJdb-based matching was biased toward anti-spike CD8 responses and missed private and CD4 specificities.

Individual cDNA molecules were tagged with unique molecular identifiers, the study reported. One entry per CDR3 protein results from TCRdb running MiXCR on the 5' RACE reads. The data contain about 42,000 distinct CDR3 sequences, about 6% of them singletons. The length of the CDR3 is 12 residues. Per germline, CDR1 MNHEY and CDR2 SVGAGI. The J segment lost 7 bases and the V segment lost 5 bases, leaving 4 bases of the junction unmatched. This clonotype was seen ten or more times. Its target is not known. This TCR was recovered from an adult who was a healthcare worker with PCR-confirmed SARS-CoV-2 infection or an uninfected control (not recorded which). This sample comprised whole blood, obtained at baseline. The chain combines TRBV6-5 with TRBJ1-2, with 7 bases lining up with TRBD1. The CDR3: CASSRDRGGYTF. CDR3 DNA: TGTGCCAGCAGTCGGGACAGAGGTGGCTACACCTTC.